Following are 32 T cell receptor beta chains from one sample sequenced in a study of PD-L1 blockade in urothelial cancer. TCRdb's table, derived via immunoSEQ multiplex PCR, lists solely in-frame clones and lacks some. The sample carries roughly 49,000 clones, roughly nine tenths recorded once. The sequences come from PBMCs, collected around atezolizumab (anti-PD-L1) treatment. The source is a man in his sixties with urothelial cancer.

The genes are TRBV4-1 and TRBJ1-4; 7 bases map to TRBD1. Germline CDR1 is MGHRA and CDR2 is YSYEKL. The CDR3 runs 14 residues. Trimming took 5 bases from V and 8 from J; bases not matched to a gene: 8. The CDR3 DNA is TGCGCCAGCAGCAAGAGACAGGGCCAAGAAAAACTGTTTTTT. Its protein is CASSKRQGQEKLFF.

The rearrangement links TRBV6-5 to TRBJ1-1, with 11 bases matching TRBD1. CDR1 is MNHEY and CDR2 is SVGAGI in the germline V gene. The V gene end was trimmed by 5 bases and the J gene end by 4 bases; junction bases not matched to a gene: 6. The CDR3 contains 15 residues. The CDR3 sequence: CASSTLGTGGTEAFF. The CDR3 DNA follows: TGTGCCAGCAGTACCCTGGGGACAGGGGGCACTGAAGCTTTCTTT.

The V and J genes are TRBV2 and TRBJ1-1; D unresolved. V dropped 3 bases and J dropped 11 bases, with 7 bases sitting between them. CDR1 is SNHLY, CDR2 FYNNEI, per germline. The CDR3 loop spans 10 amino acids. The CDR3 protein is CASSDGVAFF. CDR3 bases: TGTGCCAGCAGTGACGGGGTGGCTTTCTTT.

The chain employs TRBV11-2 and TRBJ1-3; no clear D. The germline V gene encodes CDR1 SGHAT and CDR2 FQNNGV. V lost 5 bases to trimming and J lost 0 bases, with 8 bases between them. This CDR3 spans 14 amino acids. CDR3 amino acids: CASSVQISGNTIYF. CDR3 in DNA: TGTGCCAGCAGCGTACAGATCTCTGGAAACACCATATATTTT.

This chain uses TRBV4-3 with TRBJ2-2; D gene ambiguous. The germline gives CDR1 LGHNA, CDR2 YSLEER. The CDR3 length is 14 residues. Trimming shortened V by 0 bases and J by 6 bases, and 8 bases separated the two germline ends. CDR3 protein: CASSQDRLAGELFF. CDR3 DNA sequence: TGCGCCAGCAGCCAAGATAGGCTAGCCGGGGAGCTGTTTTTT.

The chain carries TRBV27 and TRBJ1-2, with 7 nucleotides matching TRBD1. CDR1 MNHEY and CDR2 SMNVEV come from the germline V gene (reference sequence). The CDR3 is 13 amino acids. After removal of 3 bases from V and 8 bases from J, the junction contained 6 bases not matched to a gene. The CDR3 DNA reads as TGTGCCAGCAGTTTGTACAGGGGAGACGGCTACACCTTC. It translates to CASSLYRGDGYTF.

V and J are TRBV18 and TRBJ2-2; D uncertain. V was shortened by 3 bases and J by 5 bases, with 16 bases between the two germline ends. The V gene's germline CDR1 is KGHSH and CDR2 LQKENI. The CDR3 totals 16 residues. The CDR3 DNA sequence: TGTGCCAGCTCACCCAACACCCTTAGCCCAACCGGGGAGCTGTTTTTT. Translated, it gives CASSPNTLSPTGELFF.

The chain joins TRBV30 to TRBJ1-1; perhaps TRBD1 as D (6 bases). The V end lost 4 bases, the J end lost 6 bases, and 12 bases lay between the germline ends. Germline V gives CDR1 GTSNPN, CDR2 SVGIG (reference sequence). The CDR3 is 12 amino acids. The CDR3 DNA follows: TGTGCCTGGACAGGGGAATGGTCTGAAGCTTTCTTT. Residues: CAWTGEWSEAFF.

The chain couples TRBV4-1 to TRBJ2-1; 8 bases match TRBD2. The CDR3 contains 16 residues. With 0 bases clipped from V and 5 bases from J, the junction kept 6 bases outside the gene matches. CDR1 and CDR2 from the germline V gene are MGHRA and YSYEKL. For the CDR3, the DNA is TGCGCCAGCAGCCAAGAACGCACTAGCGGAGACAATGAGCAGTTCTTC. As protein: CASSQERTSGDNEQFF.

This chain links TRBV7-9 with TRBJ2-5, with D possibly TRBD2 on 7 matching bases. Germline CDR1 reads SEHNR; CDR2 reads FQNEAQ (reference sequence). V shed 5 bases and J shed 4 bases, with 23 bases lying between them. The CDR3 contains 17 residues. Here the CDR3 DNA reads TGTGCCAGCAGCCCGACGGGGGGCCTCCCTCGCGGAGAGACCCAGTACTTC. This gives the protein CASSPTGGLPRGETQYF.

This chain uses TRBV27 with TRBJ1-2; TRBD1 agrees at 7 bases. With 6 bases clipped from V and 4 bases from J, the junction kept 5 bases outside the gene matches. Looked up from germline, CDR1 is MNHEY and CDR2 is SMNVEV (reference sequence). CDR3 length: 13 residues. The CDR3 nucleotides are TGTGCCAGCAGCAAGGGGGCCTCCTATGGCTACACCTTC. This encodes CASSKGASYGYTF.

The chain is built from TRBV6-1 and TRBJ1-4, with 7 bases lining up with TRBD1. There are 17 residues in the CDR3. The junction had 6 bases not matched to a gene; V was cut back by 2 bases and J by 0 bases. Germline CDR1 is MNHNS and CDR2 is SASEGT. The CDR3 bases are TGTGCCAGCAGTGAAATAAACAGGGGAGCAACTAATGAAAAACTGTTTTTT. Encoded protein: CASSEINRGATNEKLFF.

With respect to this clone: Sequence at one end of the junction differs from germline and may be a read error. The chain has TRBV7-7 and TRBJ2-5, with a tentative D call TRBD2 (6 bases). Germline values: CDR1 SSHAT, CDR2 FNYEAQ (reference sequence). The CDR3 covers 14 residues. The CDR3 here is CASSSSGVVETQYF. The CDR3 region has the DNA TGTGCTAGCAGCTCCTCGGGGGTTGTTGAGACCCAGTACTTC.

CDR3: CASSVAGQVGQPQHF. CDR3 nucleotide sequence: TGTGCCAGCAGCGTAGCGGGACAGGTTGGTCAGCCCCAGCATTTT. The chain combines TRBV9 with TRBJ1-5, with 8 bases that match TRBD1. The trim removed 0 bases at V and 6 bases at J, leaving 5 bases unmatched. This CDR3 has 15 residues. Per the germline V gene, CDR1 is SGDLS and CDR2 is YYNGEE.

The rearrangement links TRBV6-1 to TRBJ1-2; 9 bases line up with TRBD1. Per germline, CDR1 MNHNS and CDR2 SASEGT. J was trimmed by 6 bases and V by 6 bases; bases with no gene match: 8. The CDR3 spans 14 residues. The CDR3: CASRGTGRGDGYTF. In DNA form, the CDR3 reads TGTGCCAGCAGGGGGACAGGGCGCGGGGATGGCTACACCTTC.

This sequence joins TRBV4-3 and TRBJ2-5, with TRBD2 matching over 13 bases. In germline, CDR1 is LGHNA, CDR2 YSLEER. The junction had 2 bases not matched to a gene; V was cut back by 1 base and J by 3 bases. The CDR3 runs 16 residues. CDR3: CASSQATSGGKETQYF. In DNA, the CDR3 is TGCGCCAGCAGCCAAGCGACTAGCGGGGGGAAAGAGACCCAGTACTTC.

The CDR3 is CAWSSRTSGRNTGELFF. The DNA for the CDR3 is TGTGCCTGGAGTAGTCGGACTAGCGGGAGGAACACCGGGGAGCTGTTTTTT. This chain connects TRBV30 to TRBJ2-2; 13 bases agree with TRBD2. After removal of 2 bases from V and 1 base from J, the junction contained 4 bases not matched to a gene. The germline CDR1 and CDR2 sequences are GTSNPN and SVGIG (reference sequence). The CDR3 sequence is 17 residues long. Complete variable domain (other parts from reference TRBV30 and TRBJ2-2): SQTIHQWPATLVQPVGSPLSLECTVEGTSNPNLYWYRQAAGRGLQLLFYSVGIGQISSEVPQNLSASRPQDRQFILSSKKLLLSDSGFYLCAWSSRTSGRNTGELFFGEGSRLTVL.

V usage is TRBV5-1 and J usage is TRBJ2-7; the match to TRBD2 covers 8 bases. Germline-derived CDR1 and CDR2 are SGHRS and YFSETQ. The CDR3 runs 14 residues. With V trimmed by 1 base and J by 5 bases, 5 bases remained unmatched. CDR3 coding DNA: TGCGCCAGCAGCTTGTACAGCGGGGGCCACGAGCAGTACTTC. Protein sequence: CASSLYSGGHEQYF.

This clone was recorded only once. The chain combines TRBV7-2 with TRBJ2-3, with 8 positions matching TRBD2. The V gene end was trimmed by 0 bases and the J gene end by 5 bases; junction bases not matched to a gene: 10. The CDR3 consists of 17 residues. The germline gives CDR1 SGHTA, CDR2 FQGNSA. The CDR3 DNA sequence: TGTGCCAGCAGCTTAGCGGTGAGCGGGGGCCAAGGAGATACGCAGTATTTT. Translation: CASSLAVSGGQGDTQYF.

V is TRBV4-2 and J is TRBJ2-2; D is possibly TRBD2 (6 bases). The CDR3 covers 17 residues. The germline gives CDR1 LGHNA, CDR2 YNFKEQ. Trimming removed 1 base at V and 6 bases at J, with 18 bases between. CDR3 nucleotides: TGTGCCAGCAGCCAAGTCTTAAGCAGGGAGGAGTCCGGGGAGCTGTTTTTT. The encoded protein is CASSQVLSREESGELFF.

The J gene is TRBJ2-7, the V gene TRBV30; 7 bases line up with TRBD1. The CDR3 is made up of 13 amino acids. The germline V gene encodes CDR1 GTSNPN and CDR2 SVGIG (reference sequence). The V gene end was trimmed by 0 bases and the J gene end by 3 bases; junction bases not matched to a gene: 2. CDR3 residues: CAWSVGGLYEQYF. CDR3 in DNA: TGTGCCTGGAGTGTAGGGGGCCTCTACGAGCAGTACTTC.

The chain links TRBV4-1 to TRBJ2-1; D not certain. There are 14 residues in the CDR3. V was clipped by 0 bases and J by 8 bases, with 11 bases between them. Germline lookup yields CDR1 MGHRA and CDR2 YSYEKL. CDR3: CASSQDRLWDEQFF. CDR3 in DNA: TGCGCCAGCAGCCAAGACAGGCTGTGGGATGAGCAGTTCTTC.

The chain carries TRBV29-1 and TRBJ1-2; 7 bases match TRBD1. This CDR3 contains 15 residues. Germline-derived CDR1 and CDR2 are SQVTM and ANQGSEA. J gave up 4 bases and V 4 bases, and 12 bases lay outside the gene matches. DNA of the CDR3: TGCAGCGTTGTGGAGGGGGCCGTGGGGGGCTATGGCTACACCTTC. Translated, it gives CSVVEGAVGGYGYTF.

This chain connects TRBV19 to TRBJ2-2; TRBD2 matches at 7 bases. V lost 1 base, J lost 1 base, and 3 bases stayed unmatched. Looked up from germline, CDR1 is LNHDA and CDR2 is SQIVND (reference sequence). The CDR3 is made up of 16 amino acids. The CDR3 nucleotides are TGTGCCAGTAGTATAGGGGGACTACTGAACACCGGGGAGCTGTTTTTT. Residues: CASSIGGLLNTGELFF.

The chain joins TRBV5-1 to TRBJ2-6, with TRBD2 as a possible D gene (5 bases). V lost 5 bases and J 2 bases, leaving 14 bases between the germline ends. Germline V lookup: CDR1 SGHRS, CDR2 YFSETQ. The CDR3 is made up of 16 amino acids. CDR3 residues: CASRPGTSTGANVLTF. The CDR3 region has the DNA TGCGCCAGCAGGCCCGGAACTAGTACTGGGGCCAACGTCCTGACTTTC.

This clone came up once. J is TRBJ1-2 and V is TRBV5-3, with TRBD1 identical over 8 bases. TRBV5-3 is assigned to the ORF class and has an uncertain function. The CDR3 loop spans 14 amino acids. J was trimmed by 5 bases and V by 4 bases; bases with no gene match: 7. This CDR3 is CARSTGQGRYGYTF. The CDR3 nucleotides are TGTGCCAGAAGCACCGGACAGGGACGATATGGCTACACCTTC.

The chain combines TRBV7-2 with TRBJ2-2, with TRBD2 identical over 13 bases. CDR1 is SGHTA and CDR2 is FQGNSA in the germline V gene. Trimming at V came to 7 bases and at J to 6 bases, leaving 2 bases not matched to a gene. This CDR3 contains 14 residues. The CDR3 nucleotides read TGTGCCAGCAAACTAGCGGGGGGGGCCGGGGAGCTGTTTTTT. As protein: CASKLAGGAGELFF.

The rearrangement uses TRBV30 and TRBJ2-1, with D possibly matching TRBD1 (6 bases). Trimming pared 5 bases from V and 0 bases from J, leaving 14 bases between. Germline V CDR1 and CDR2: GTSNPN, SVGIG (reference sequence). The CDR3 has 15 amino acids. CDR3 loop: CAWRGGPSSYNEQFF. The CDR3, as DNA: TGTGCCTGGCGAGGGGGTCCTAGCTCCTACAATGAGCAGTTCTTC.

The rearrangement uses TRBV11-1 and TRBJ2-3, with TRBD2 matching 12 bases. Germline V gives CDR1 SGHAT, CDR2 FQDESV (reference sequence). The CDR3 covers 18 residues. Trimming removed 5 bases from V and 1 base from J; junction bases left unmatched: 10. CDR3 coding DNA: TGTGCCAGCAGCCTCGCCCTACTAGCGGGGGGCCGCACAGATACGCAGTATTTT. This encodes CASSLALLAGGRTDTQYF. The full variable domain, completed using reference TRBV11-1 and TRBJ2-3, is EAEVAQSPRYKITEKSQAVAFWCDPISGHATLYWYRQILGQGPELLVQFQDESVVDDSQLPKDRFSAERLKGVDSTLKIQPAELGDSAMYLCASSLALLAGGRTDTQYFGPGTRLTVL.

The V call is TRBV18, the J call TRBJ2-5, with D unresolved. CDR3 length: 12 amino acids. The germline V gene has CDR1 KGHSH and CDR2 LQKENI. Trimming stripped 3 bases from V and 1 base from J, with 3 bases between. Written as DNA, the CDR3 is TGTGCCAGCTCACCCCGCCAAGAGACCCAGTACTTC. This gives the protein CASSPRQETQYF.

V is TRBV5-8 and J is TRBJ1-3; D remains unclear. V gave up 0 bases and J gave up 2 bases, with 9 bases separating them. Looked up from germline, CDR1 is SGHTS and CDR2 is YDEGEE. CDR3 length equals 15 residues. The CDR3, as DNA: TGTGCCAGCAGCTTGGTGCGGCTAACTGGAAACACCATATATTTT. Its translation: CASSLVRLTGNTIYF.

The CDR3: CASSRDRGLLGYTF. The DNA of the CDR3 is TGTGCCAGCAGCCGGGACAGGGGGCTGCTTGGCTACACCTTC. The chain links TRBV7-9 to TRBJ1-2, with 12 bases lining up with TRBD1. Germline V gene data show CDR1 as SEHNR and CDR2 as FQNEAQ (reference sequence). This CDR3 is built from 14 residues. V trimming: 5 bases; J trimming: 7 bases; junction bases outside the gene matches: 5.